Below, one T cell receptor beta chain is given with its context. It has no known antigen specificity. Per-base qualities were not stored, and no clone one base away is much larger. Whole blood was collected in K2EDTA tubes by collaborating institutions according to the institutions' own protocols. For TCRbeta analysis, collaborators shipped samples in one of three forms: frozen whole blood, isolated PBMCs, or DNA extracted from either of those sample types. TCRbeta CDR3 regions were amplified from genomic DNA by means of the immunoSEQ Assay, a bias-controlled multiplex PCR. The study's own analysis went as follows. Within the assay, amplification of reference gene primers was used to estimate how many nucleated cells each sample contained. To quantify the absolute abundance of each unique TCRbeta CDR3 rearrangement, sequence reads were collapsed and filtered. For each sample, productive Simpson clonality was calculated as the square root of Simpson's diversity index over productive rearrangements. Imported from immuneACCESS, the table was reduced by TCRdb to in-frame sequences with V and J called. These copies leave out some clones; in studies compared against another copy, an unresolved V gene accounts for under half, and the cause of the remainder is not known. For V, J and clone size, that table is used; D and trimming come from the DNA. The sample table holds about 39,000 clones, of which approximately 90% were seen once. The ten largest clones take up 20% of the sample.

The germline V gene encodes CDR1 KGHSH and CDR2 LQKENI. V sheds 1 base and J sheds 6 bases, leaving 14 bases between their ends. The CDR3 numbers 15 residues from cysteine through phenylalanine. CDR3 DNA only is kept here, 45 bases in frame from base 1. The source of the sample is a study of blood T cell repertoires in COVID-19 (dated by TCRdb to the early 2020s). The study in broad terms: Samples from collaborators originated in the United States, Italy and Spain and spanned both the acute and convalescent phases of COVID-19. HLA class I and class II types, where available, came from metadata supplied by the sample provider rather than from assay-based typing. A freely available public database, intended as a resource for researchers studying the immune response to SARS-CoV-2, is where the repertoires were released. Samples were obtained from the ongoing ImmuneRACE study (first 160 participants) and from over a thousand subjects provided by 6 global collaborators. The prospective study material was composed of cDNA or gDNA derived from T cells, B-cell-depleted T cells, or PBMCs. Subjects who had been exposed to COVID-19, were actively infected with it, or had recovered from it provided the deeply sampled blood TCRbeta repertoires that made up the dataset. Nearly every sample came with metadata listing a de-identified subject ID, COVID-19 status, age in years and sex. Here is what the overall study found, with its caveats: The quantity of clinical and demographic metadata differed by source and by participant and was supplied without curation.

This clonotype was sampled from a man aged 55 to 70 with acute or convalescent COVID-19. Recombination joined TRBV18 with TRBJ2-3; perhaps TRBD2 is the D gene, with 6 bases matching. Sequencing was carried out using peripheral blood. The DNA sequence is TGTGCCAGCTCACCACGGACTACGGGGTTGGATACGCAGTATTTT. Its product reads: CASSPRTTGLDTQYF.